The subject of this entry is one TCR beta chain. The clone's antigen remains unknown. Base qualities were left out, and no much larger clone turns up one base away. V drops 3 bases and J drops 5 bases, leaving 13 bases in between. According to the germline V gene (reference sequence), CDR1 reads LNHDA and CDR2 reads SQIVND. The CDR3 has 15 amino acids, counting the end cysteine and phenylalanine. Only CDR3 DNA is held: 45 bases, read in frame from base 1. Library method: the immunoSEQ multiplex PCR assay. The immuneACCESS repertoire file appears here via TCRdb, limited to in-frame rearrangements. These files lack a portion of the clones; in checked studies, under half of the deficit traces to unresolved V genes, and the cause of the others is not known. The sample table lists 150,000 to 200,000 clones, about 94% of them with a count of one. The ten largest account for about 8.5% of the sample. The data originate from a study of control samples from healthy donors and cancer patients (dated by TCRdb to the early 2020s).

The sequenced sample consisted of blood. The chain uses TRBV19 and TRBJ1-4; no D gene call is confident. The sequence derives from a woman aged 40 to 50 in good health. This receptor carries the CDR3 CASSITAASNEKLFF. The nucleotides read TGTGCCAGTAGTATTACCGCAGCGTCAAATGAAAAACTGTTTTTT.